These 3 T cell receptor beta chains were sequenced from one sample in a study of OX40 agonist ivuxolimab in advanced cancers. The method was immunoSEQ multiplex PCR; TCRdb's version includes in-frame clones alone and lacks a portion of them. The table records tens of thousands of clones, about 85% of them present only once. The sequencing used CD4+ or CD8+ T cells sorted from blood, collected in a trial of the OX40 agonist ivuxolimab. These receptors were taken from an adult with an advanced solid tumor such as melanoma, head and neck, liver or kidney cancer.

This clone has only a few counts. This rearrangement joins TRBV5-1 to TRBJ1-1, with D possibly being TRBD1 (6 bases). Germline values: CDR1 SGHRS, CDR2 YFSETQ. The V gene lost 4 bases and the J gene lost 6 bases, with 10 bases spanning the gap. The CDR3 is 12 residues long. The CDR3 protein is CASSGQLAEAFF. DNA for the CDR3: TGCGCCAGCAGCGGACAGCTCGCTGAAGCTTTCTTT.

The V call is TRBV19, the J call TRBJ2-5, with D perhaps TRBD1 (6 bases). The V end lost 1 base, the J end lost 7 bases, and 16 bases lay between the germline ends. Germline V gene data show CDR1 as LNHDA and CDR2 as SQIVND (reference sequence). This CDR3 is 15 amino acids long. The CDR3 coding sequence is TGTGCCAGTAGTATAGGGTACAGGGACCCCAGGACCCAGTACTTC. Its protein product is CASSIGYRDPRTQYF.

This chain connects TRBV2 to TRBJ1-5; D gene unclear. CDR1 SNHLY and CDR2 FYNNEI come from the germline V gene. This CDR3 contains 14 residues. Trimming pared 7 bases from V and 0 bases from J, leaving 10 bases between. The CDR3 bases are TGTGCCAGCACGGGAGGGAATAGCAATCAGCCCCAGCATTTT. It codes for CASTGGNSNQPQHF.